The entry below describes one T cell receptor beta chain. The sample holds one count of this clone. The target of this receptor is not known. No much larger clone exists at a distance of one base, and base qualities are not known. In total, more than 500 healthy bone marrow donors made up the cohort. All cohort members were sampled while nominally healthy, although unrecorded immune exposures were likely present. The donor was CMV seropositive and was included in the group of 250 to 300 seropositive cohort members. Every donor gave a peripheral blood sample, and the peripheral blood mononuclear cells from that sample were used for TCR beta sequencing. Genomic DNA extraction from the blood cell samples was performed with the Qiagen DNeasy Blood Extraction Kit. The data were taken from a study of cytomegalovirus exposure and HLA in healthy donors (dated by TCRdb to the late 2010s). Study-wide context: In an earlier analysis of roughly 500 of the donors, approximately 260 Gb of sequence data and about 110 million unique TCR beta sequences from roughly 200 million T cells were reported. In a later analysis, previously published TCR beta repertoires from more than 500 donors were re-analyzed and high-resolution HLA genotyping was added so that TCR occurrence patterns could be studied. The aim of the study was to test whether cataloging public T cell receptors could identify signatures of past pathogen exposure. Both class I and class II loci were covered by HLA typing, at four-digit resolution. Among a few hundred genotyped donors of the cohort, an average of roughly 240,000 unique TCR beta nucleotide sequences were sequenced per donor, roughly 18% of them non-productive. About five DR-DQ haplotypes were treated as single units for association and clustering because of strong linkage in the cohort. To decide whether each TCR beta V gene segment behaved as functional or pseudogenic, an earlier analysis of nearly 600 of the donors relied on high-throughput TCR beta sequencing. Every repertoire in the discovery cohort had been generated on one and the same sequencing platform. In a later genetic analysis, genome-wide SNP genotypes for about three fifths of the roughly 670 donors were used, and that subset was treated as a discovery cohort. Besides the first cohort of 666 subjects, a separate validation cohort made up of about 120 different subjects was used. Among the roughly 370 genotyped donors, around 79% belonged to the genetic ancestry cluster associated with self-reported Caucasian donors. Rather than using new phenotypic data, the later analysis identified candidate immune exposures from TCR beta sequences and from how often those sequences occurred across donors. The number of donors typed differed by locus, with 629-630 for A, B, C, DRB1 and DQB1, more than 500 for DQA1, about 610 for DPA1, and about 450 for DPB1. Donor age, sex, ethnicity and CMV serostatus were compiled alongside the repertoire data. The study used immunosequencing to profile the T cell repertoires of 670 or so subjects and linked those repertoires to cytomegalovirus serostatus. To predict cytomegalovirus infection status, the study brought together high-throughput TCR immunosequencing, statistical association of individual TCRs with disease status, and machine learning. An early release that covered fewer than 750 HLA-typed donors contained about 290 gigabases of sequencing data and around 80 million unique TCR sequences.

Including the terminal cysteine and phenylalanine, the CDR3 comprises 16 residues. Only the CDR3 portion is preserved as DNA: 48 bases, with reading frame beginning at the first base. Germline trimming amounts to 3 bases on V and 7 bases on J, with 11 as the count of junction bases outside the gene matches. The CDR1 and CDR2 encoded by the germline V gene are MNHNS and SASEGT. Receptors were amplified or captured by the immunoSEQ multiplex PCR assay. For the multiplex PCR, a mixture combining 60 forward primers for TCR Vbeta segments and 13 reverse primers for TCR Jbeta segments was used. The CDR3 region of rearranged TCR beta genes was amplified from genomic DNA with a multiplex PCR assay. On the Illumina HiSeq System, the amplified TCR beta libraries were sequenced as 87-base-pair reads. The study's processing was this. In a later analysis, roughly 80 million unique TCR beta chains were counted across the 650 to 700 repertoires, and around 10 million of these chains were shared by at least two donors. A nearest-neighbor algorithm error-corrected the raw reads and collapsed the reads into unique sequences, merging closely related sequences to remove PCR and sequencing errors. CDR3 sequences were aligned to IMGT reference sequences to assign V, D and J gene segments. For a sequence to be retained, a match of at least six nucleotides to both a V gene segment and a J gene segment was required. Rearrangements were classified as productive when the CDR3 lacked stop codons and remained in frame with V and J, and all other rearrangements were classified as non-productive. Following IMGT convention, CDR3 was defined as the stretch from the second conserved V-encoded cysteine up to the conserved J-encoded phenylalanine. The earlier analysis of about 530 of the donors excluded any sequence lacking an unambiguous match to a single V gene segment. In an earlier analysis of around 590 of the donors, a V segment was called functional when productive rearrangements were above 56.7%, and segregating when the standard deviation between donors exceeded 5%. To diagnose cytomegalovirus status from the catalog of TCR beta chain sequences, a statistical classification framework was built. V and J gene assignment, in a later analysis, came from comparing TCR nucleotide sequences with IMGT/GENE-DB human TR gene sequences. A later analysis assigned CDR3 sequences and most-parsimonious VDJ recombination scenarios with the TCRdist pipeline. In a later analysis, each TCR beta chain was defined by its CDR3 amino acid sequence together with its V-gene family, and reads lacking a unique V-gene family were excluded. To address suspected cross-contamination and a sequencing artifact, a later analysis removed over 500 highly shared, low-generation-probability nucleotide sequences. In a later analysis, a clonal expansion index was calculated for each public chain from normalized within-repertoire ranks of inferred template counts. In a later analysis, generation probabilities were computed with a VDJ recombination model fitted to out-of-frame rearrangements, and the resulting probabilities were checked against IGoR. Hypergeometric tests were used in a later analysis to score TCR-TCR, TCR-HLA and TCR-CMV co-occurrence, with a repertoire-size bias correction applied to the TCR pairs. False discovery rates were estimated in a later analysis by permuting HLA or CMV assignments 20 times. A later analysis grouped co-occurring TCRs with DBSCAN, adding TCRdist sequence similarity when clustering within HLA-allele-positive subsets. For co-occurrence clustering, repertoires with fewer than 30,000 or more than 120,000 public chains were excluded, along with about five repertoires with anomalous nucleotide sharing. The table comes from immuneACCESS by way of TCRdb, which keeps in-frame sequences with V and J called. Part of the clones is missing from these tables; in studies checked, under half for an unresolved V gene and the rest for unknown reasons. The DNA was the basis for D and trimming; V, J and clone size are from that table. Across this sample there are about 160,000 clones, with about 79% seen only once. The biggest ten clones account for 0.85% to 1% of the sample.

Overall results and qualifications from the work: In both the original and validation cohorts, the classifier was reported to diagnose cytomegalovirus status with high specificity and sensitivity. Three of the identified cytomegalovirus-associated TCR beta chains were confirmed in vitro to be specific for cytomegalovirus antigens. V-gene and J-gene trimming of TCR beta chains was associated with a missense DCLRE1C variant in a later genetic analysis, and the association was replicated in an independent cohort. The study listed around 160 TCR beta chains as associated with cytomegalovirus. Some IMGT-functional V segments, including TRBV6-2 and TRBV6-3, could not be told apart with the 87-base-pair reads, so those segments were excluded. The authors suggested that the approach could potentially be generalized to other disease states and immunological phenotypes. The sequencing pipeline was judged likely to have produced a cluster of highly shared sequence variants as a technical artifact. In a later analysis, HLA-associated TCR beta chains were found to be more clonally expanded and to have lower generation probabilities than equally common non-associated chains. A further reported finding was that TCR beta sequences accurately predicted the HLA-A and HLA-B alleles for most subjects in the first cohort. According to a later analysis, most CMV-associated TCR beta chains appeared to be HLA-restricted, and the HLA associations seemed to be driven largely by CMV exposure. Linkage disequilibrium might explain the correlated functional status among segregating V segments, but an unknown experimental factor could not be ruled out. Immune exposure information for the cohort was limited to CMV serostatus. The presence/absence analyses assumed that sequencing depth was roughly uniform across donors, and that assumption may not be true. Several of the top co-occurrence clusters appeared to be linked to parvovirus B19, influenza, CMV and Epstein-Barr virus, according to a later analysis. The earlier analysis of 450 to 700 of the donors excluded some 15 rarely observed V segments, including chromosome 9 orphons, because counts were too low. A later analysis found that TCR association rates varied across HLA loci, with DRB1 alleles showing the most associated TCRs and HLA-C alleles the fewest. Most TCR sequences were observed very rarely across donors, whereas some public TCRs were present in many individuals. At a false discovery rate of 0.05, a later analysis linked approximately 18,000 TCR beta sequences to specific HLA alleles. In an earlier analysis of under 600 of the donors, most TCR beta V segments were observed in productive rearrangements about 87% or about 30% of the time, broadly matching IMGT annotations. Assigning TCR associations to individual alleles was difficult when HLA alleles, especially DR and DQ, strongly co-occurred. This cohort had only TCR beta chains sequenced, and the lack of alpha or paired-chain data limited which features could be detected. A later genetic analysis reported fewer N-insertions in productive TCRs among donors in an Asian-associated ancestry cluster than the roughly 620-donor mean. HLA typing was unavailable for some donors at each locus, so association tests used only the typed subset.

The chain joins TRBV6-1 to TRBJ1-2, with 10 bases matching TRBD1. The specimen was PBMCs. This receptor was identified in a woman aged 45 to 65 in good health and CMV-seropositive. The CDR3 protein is CASSDWGTGANGGYTF. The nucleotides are TGTGCCAGCAGTGACTGGGGGACAGGGGCTAACGGTGGCTACACCTTC.